This T cell receptor (beta chain) was captured by sequencing in a study of cytomegalovirus exposure and HLA in healthy donors. 13 Jbeta primers and 60 Vbeta primers were used for the PCR. The method was immunoSEQ multiplex PCR; TCRdb's version includes in-frame clones alone and lacks a portion of them. Of roughly 180,000 clones listed, over 65% are singletons. In the case of this clone: The target antigen is unknown.

Points from the study as a whole: CMV antigen specificity was confirmed in vitro for three CMV-associated chains. Overall, roughly 170 TCR beta chains were annotated as cytomegalovirus-associated. Later on, an analysis showed TCR association rates differing by HLA locus, with DRB1 the most and HLA-C the fewest.

Material for sequencing was PBMCs. This receptor was identified in a man between 18 and 29 years old in good health and CMV-seronegative.

The CDR3 region is CASSPLGRNNEQYF. CDR3 nucleotides: TGTGCCAGCTCACCGCTCGGGAGGAATAACGAGCAGTACTTC. V gene TRBV18 combines with J gene TRBJ2-7; 7 bases map to TRBD2. Germline assignment: CDR1 KGHSH and CDR2 LQKENI. The CDR3 sequence is 14 residues long. The trim removed 3 bases at V and 5 bases at J, leaving 7 bases unmatched.